Listed here is a single T cell receptor beta chain. The target antigen is unknown. This sample was included in a study of neoadjuvant anti-PD-1 for oral cavity cancer. Study summary: Non-progressing patients received a fourth nivolumab dose near day 43, then surgery on days 50-56.

Regarding time point: after neoadjuvant nivolumab, at surgical resection. Patients were newly diagnosed with stage II-IVA oral cavity squamous cell carcinoma without prior systemic or radiation treatment. V shed 7 bases and J shed 3 bases, with 13 bases lying between them. The CDR3 runs to 12 residues. In germline, CDR1 is SQVTM, CDR2 ANQGSEA. General study results and limits: Non-responders to neoadjuvant nivolumab had significantly more clonal PBMC T cells than responders. Treg/Th17 ratio rose with pretreatment blood and fell with post-treatment tumor TCRbeta clonality.

Clones were read by immunoSEQ multiplex PCR, and TCRdb kept only the in-frame ones, dropping some. The profile shows some 14,000 clones, 60% to 80% of them singletons. The gene calls are TRBV29-1 and TRBJ2-7; D possibly matches TRBD1 or TRBD2 (6 bases each). This TCR came from a person aged 40-85 years with oral cavity squamous cell carcinoma. The starting material was PBMCs, obtained after nivolumab (anti-PD-1) treatment. The CDR3 coding sequence is TGCAGCGGGGGGCGCGGGAACTACGAGCAGTACTTC. Protein sequence: CSGGRGNYEQYF.